These 10 T cell receptor beta chains originate from one sample sequenced in a study of T cells after yellow fever vaccination. TCRdb called the 5' RACE reads again in MiXCR, with one record for every CDR3 protein. The sample has 150,000 to 200,000 distinct CDR3 sequences, 11% seen once. The source was CD8+ T cells sorted from PBMCs, collected 15 days after the yellow fever booster vaccination. The source of these receptors is a man aged 18 to 29 who received the YFV17D yellow fever vaccine.

This clonotype was seen many times. The chain joins TRBV4-1 to TRBJ2-1; the match to TRBD2 covers 13 bases. Per the germline V gene, CDR1 is MGHRA and CDR2 is YSYEKL. CDR3 size: 15 residues. V shed 4 bases, J shed 5 bases, and the junction held 2 bases outside the gene matches. The CDR3 nucleotides are TGCGCCAGCAGCCGGACTAGCGGGGGAGACAATGAGCAGTTCTTC. This translates into CASSRTSGGDNEQFF.

The chain has TRBV7-2 and TRBJ2-3; D is ambiguous. The CDR3 contains 13 residues. The V gene lost 1 base and the J gene lost 2 bases, with 4 bases spanning the gap. The V gene's germline CDR1 is SGHTA and CDR2 FQGNSA. CDR3 sequence reads: CASSLGVTDTQYF. Here the CDR3 DNA reads TGTGCCAGCAGCTTAGGGGTCACAGATACGCAGTATTTT.

This clonotype was seen a handful of times. The genes are TRBV12-3 or TRBV12-4 and TRBJ2-1; D may be TRBD2 (6 bases). V shed 5 bases and J shed 0 bases, with 11 bases lying between them. CDR3 length: 15 residues. CDR3 in DNA: TGTGCCAGCAGTGGGGAGGTGAGCTCCTACAATGAGCAGTTCTTC. As protein: CASSGEVSSYNEQFF.

The V and J genes are TRBV20-1 and TRBJ2-5; 11 nucleotides line up with TRBD2. The CDR3 consists of 17 residues. Germline V lookup: CDR1 DFQATT, CDR2 SNEGSKA (reference sequence). V was pared by 6 bases and J by 0 bases, with 12 bases of the junction left unmatched. The CDR3 region is CSAGEASGGPYQETQYF. The CDR3 DNA follows: TGCAGTGCGGGGGAGGCTAGCGGGGGGCCGTACCAAGAGACCCAGTACTTC.

This clonotype has just a few counts. V is TRBV12-3 or TRBV12-4 and J is TRBJ2-4, with D uncertain. V gave up 6 bases and J gave up 0 bases, with 15 bases separating them. The CDR3 consists of 16 residues. CDR3 nucleotide sequence: TGTGCCAGCAGCTCCGGGTCCGTACTAGCCAAAAACATTCAGTACTTC. It encodes CASSSGSVLAKNIQYF.

In this sample, this clonotype turned up a few times. The chain has TRBV29-1 and TRBJ1-2; D unclear. Per germline, CDR1 SQVTM and CDR2 ANQGSEA. Trimming removed 0 bases at V and 3 bases at J, with 11 bases between. The CDR3 runs to 14 residues. The CDR3 sequence: CSVEEDRSYYGYTF. The CDR3 region has the DNA TGCAGCGTTGAAGAAGATAGGTCGTACTATGGCTACACCTTC.

Comments on this clonotype: A much larger clone differs by one base, so this may be a read error. The V and J genes are TRBV27 and TRBJ2-3; D is perhaps TRBD2 (5 bases). Trimming cost V 2 bases and J 5 bases, with 8 bases left between them. Germline V CDR1 and CDR2: MNHEY, SMNVEV (reference sequence). CDR3 length: 13 residues. The CDR3: CASSLGGKDTQYF. Written as DNA, the CDR3 is TGTGCCAGCAGTTTAGGAGGCAAAGATACGCAGTATTTT.

This clonotype came up a few times. The chain joins TRBV7-2 to TRBJ2-7, with no clear D. This CDR3 has 12 residues. Germline V gene sequence: CDR1 SGHTA, CDR2 FQGNSA. V shed 5 bases and J shed 6 bases, with 11 bases lying between them. The CDR3 loop reads CASSAEAAEQYF. The DNA for the CDR3 is TGTGCCAGCAGCGCAGAGGCTGCCGAGCAGTACTTC.

This clonotype has more than one count but fewer than ten. The genes are TRBV9 and TRBJ2-7; 7 bases align to TRBD2. J gave up 6 bases and V 7 bases, and 10 bases lay outside the gene matches. The CDR3 has 13 amino acids. Germline V gene lookup returns CDR1 SGDLS and CDR2 YYNGEE. This CDR3 is CASGLPGRAEQYF. The CDR3 DNA follows: TGTGCCAGCGGACTACCTGGGAGGGCCGAGCAGTACTTC.

In its sample, this clonotype was seen a few times. The chain is built from TRBV12-3 or TRBV12-4 and TRBJ1-1; D not certain. Between the trimmed V and J ends, which lost 6 bases and 7 bases, there was a span of 12 bases. This CDR3 has 12 residues. Here the CDR3 DNA reads TGTGCCAGCAGCCCGAACAGATTTGAAGCTTTCTTT. The encoded protein is CASSPNRFEAFF.